This T cell receptor beta chain stems from a study of cytomegalovirus exposure and HLA in healthy donors. Study results and limitations: Later analysis associated a missense DCLRE1C variant with TCR beta V- and J-gene trimming.

This PCR relied on a set of 60 Vbeta primers and 13 Jbeta primers. Only in-frame clones appear in the TCRdb table, and some are missing; sequencing was by immunoSEQ multiplex PCR. The repertoire holds under 110,000 clones, with roughly 73% as singletons. A remark on this clone: The antigen is unknown.

The V gene's germline CDR1 is SGHNT and CDR2 YYREEE (reference sequence). Trimming took 0 bases from V and 4 from J, leaving 6 bases between them. The CDR3 length is 13 residues. The donors were healthy bone marrow donors. The sequenced sample consisted of PBMCs. The receptor was isolated from a man in his forties or fifties in good health and CMV-seronegative. The rearrangement uses TRBV5-4 and TRBJ2-3, with D perhaps TRBD2 (5 bases). This chain's CDR3 is CASSLEGADTQYF. CDR3 nucleotides: TGTGCCAGCAGCTTGGAGGGAGCAGATACGCAGTATTTT. The full variable domain, its missing parts supplied by reference TRBV5-4 and TRBJ2-3, is ETGVTQSPTHLIKTRGQQVTLRCSSQSGHNTVSWYQQALGQGPQFIFQYYREEENGRGNFPPRFSGLQFPNYSSELNVNALELDDSALYLCASSLEGADTQYFGPGTRLTVL.